The 20 T cell receptor beta chains listed next were all sequenced from one sample in a study of OX40 agonist ivuxolimab in advanced cancers. TCRdb keeps only in-frame clones here, not all; method: immunoSEQ multiplex PCR. The sample has about 14,000 clones, about 90% seen once. The sequencing used CD4+ or CD8+ T cells sorted from blood, collected in a trial of the OX40 agonist ivuxolimab. These receptors originate from an adult with an advanced solid tumor such as melanoma, head and neck, liver or kidney cancer.

The chain is built from TRBV4-3 and TRBJ1-1, with D possibly matching TRBD1 (6 bases). Germline V lookup: CDR1 LGHNA, CDR2 YSLEER. The V and J ends lost 1 base and 5 bases respectively, with 11 bases between them. This CDR3 spans 14 amino acids. The CDR3 spells CASSQGGAGTEAFF. CDR3 bases: TGCGCCAGCAGCCAAGGGGGGGCCGGGACTGAAGCTTTCTTT.

This clone was seen a single time. The chain recombines TRBV6-5 with TRBJ2-7; D remains ambiguous. V lost 5 bases to trimming and J lost 3 bases, with 5 bases between them. CDR1 is MNHEY, CDR2 SVGAGI, per germline. CDR3 length: 11 amino acids. Here the CDR3 DNA reads TGTGCCAGCAGTCCACGCTACGAGCAGTACTTC. Amino acid sequence: CASSPRYEQYF.

This clone appeared once. The gene calls are TRBV11-1 and TRBJ2-3; 7 bases align to TRBD1. The CDR3 is 13 residues long. Trimming took 8 bases from V and 11 from J; bases not matched to a gene: 13. Germline CDR1 SGHAT, CDR2 FQDESV (reference sequence). The CDR3 spells CASRDRGETKQYF. Here the CDR3 DNA reads TGTGCCAGCCGGGACAGAGGCGAAACAAAGCAGTATTTT. The full variable domain, rest sourced from reference TRBV11-1 and TRBJ2-3, is EAEVAQSPRYKITEKSQAVAFWCDPISGHATLYWYRQILGQGPELLVQFQDESVVDDSQLPKDRFSAERLKGVDSTLKIQPAELGDSAMYLCASRDRGETKQYFGPGTRLTVL.

The V and J genes are TRBV30 and TRBJ2-7; a weak D match, TRBD2 (5 bases). This CDR3 is built from 13 residues. Trimming pared 0 bases from V and 3 bases from J, leaving 9 bases between. From germline, CDR1 is GTSNPN and CDR2 SVGIG (reference sequence). The CDR3 spells CAWSVDCVYEQYF. The CDR3 DNA reads TGTGCCTGGAGTGTGGACTGCGTCTACGAGCAGTACTTC.

J is TRBJ2-7 and V is TRBV27; D might be TRBD2 (6 bases). V was cut by 6 bases and J by 0 bases, with 15 bases left in between. From germline, CDR1 is MNHEY and CDR2 SMNVEV (reference sequence). The CDR3 consists of 15 residues. DNA of the CDR3: TGTGCCAGCAGCTACTTGGGGGAGGACTCCTACGAGCAGTACTTC. Protein sequence: CASSYLGEDSYEQYF.

The chain carries TRBV2 and TRBJ2-1; 7 nucleotides agree with TRBD2. The CDR3 runs 13 residues. Germline V gives CDR1 SNHLY, CDR2 FYNNEI. The J segment lost 6 bases and the V segment lost 8 bases, leaving 7 bases of the junction unmatched. CDR3 residues: CASGPTSTNEQFF. CDR3 nucleotides: TGTGCCAGCGGGCCGACTAGCACCAATGAGCAGTTCTTC.

The chain couples TRBV2 to TRBJ2-4; the D gene is possibly TRBD2 (5 bases). From germline, CDR1 is SNHLY and CDR2 FYNNEI. This CDR3 region has 14 residues. V lost 6 bases to trimming and J lost 0 bases, with 9 bases between them. The CDR3 loop is CASRYEGAKNIQYF. CDR3 bases: TGTGCCAGCAGATACGAGGGAGCCAAAAACATTCAGTACTTC. Based on the CDR3 plus reference TRBV2 and TRBJ2-4, the full variable domain is EPEVTQTPSHQVTQMGQEVILRCVPISNHLYFYWYRQILGQKVEFLVSFYNNEISEKSEIFDDQFSVERPDGSNFTLKIRSTKLEDSAMYFCASRYEGAKNIQYFGAGTRLSVL.

The J gene is TRBJ2-7, the V gene TRBV21-1; the table's TRBD1 call for D was not verified on the DNA. TRBV21-1 is a pseudogene locus. CDR3 length: 14 residues. CDR3 in amino acids: CASNRRGKVYEQYF. The CDR3 bases are TGTGCCAGCAATCGCAGGGGAAAGGTCTACGAGCAGTACTTC.

This clone is medium-sized in the sample. This chain uses TRBV5-6 with TRBJ2-6, with D perhaps TRBD2 (5 bases). V was shortened by 0 bases and J by 3 bases, with 10 bases between the two germline ends. Germline V gene lookup returns CDR1 SGHDT and CDR2 YYEEEE. This CDR3 has 16 residues. The CDR3 DNA reads TGTGCCAGCAGCTTGGAGTCTAGCAATGGGGCCAACGTCCTGACTTTC. The encoded protein is CASSLESSNGANVLTF. Complete variable domain (other parts from reference TRBV5-6 and TRBJ2-6): DAGVTQSPTHLIKTRGQQVTLRCSPKSGHDTVSWYQQALGQGPQFIFQYYEEEERQRGNFPDRFSGHQFPNYSSELNVNALLLGDSALYLCASSLESSNGANVLTFGAGSRLTVL.

The chain is built from TRBV9 and TRBJ1-2, with a possible D match to TRBD1 (6 bases). Trimming shortened V by 2 bases and J by 4 bases, and 15 bases separated the two germline ends. Per germline, CDR1 SGDLS and CDR2 YYNGEE. The CDR3 totals 15 residues. CDR3 amino acids: CASSVEGHPSYGYTF. The CDR3 DNA reads as TGTGCCAGCAGCGTCGAGGGACACCCCTCCTATGGCTACACCTTC.

The rearrangement uses TRBV27 and TRBJ1-6; weak D call: TRBD1 (6 bases). Germline V lookup: CDR1 MNHEY, CDR2 SMNVEV (reference sequence). The CDR3 extends over 13 amino acids. The V end lost 2 bases, the J end lost 7 bases, and 6 bases lay between the germline ends. DNA for the CDR3: TGTGCCAGCAGTTTAAGGGGGAATTCACCCCTCCACTTT. It codes for CASSLRGNSPLHF.

This chain links TRBV14 with TRBJ2-5; TRBD2 matches 11 bases. CDR1 and CDR2 from the germline V gene are SGHDN and FVKESK. There are 17 residues in the CDR3. The trim removed 4 bases at V and 5 bases at J, leaving 12 bases unmatched. The CDR3 sequence is CASSLFIAGGPFETQYF. Here the CDR3 DNA reads TGTGCCAGCAGCCTCTTCATAGCGGGAGGGCCTTTCGAGACCCAGTACTTC. Together with reference TRBV14 and TRBJ2-5, the CDR3 gives the full variable domain: EAGVTQFPSHSVIEKGQTVTLRCDPISGHDNLYWYRRVMGKEIKFLLHFVKESKQDESGMPNNRFLAERTGGTYSTLKVQPAELEDSGVYFCASSLFIAGGPFETQYFGPGTRLLVL.

This clone has just a few counts. As DNA, the CDR3 is TGTGCCAGCAGATCGACAGGCCACTATGGCTACACCTTC. It yields the protein CASRSTGHYGYTF. The genes are TRBV7-9 and TRBJ1-2; possibly TRBD1 for D (6 bases). The CDR3 length is 13 residues. With 6 bases removed from V and 3 bases from J, the gap between germline ends came to 11 bases. Per the germline V gene, CDR1 is SEHNR and CDR2 is FQNEAQ (reference sequence).

V usage is TRBV7-3 and J usage is TRBJ2-2, with 7 bases identical to TRBD1. Trimming at V came to 5 bases and at J to 0 bases, leaving 3 bases not matched to a gene. This CDR3 region has 15 residues. The germline V gene encodes CDR1 SGHTA and CDR2 FQGTGA. The CDR3 is CASSKGQTNTGELFF. CDR3 coding DNA: TGTGCCAGCAGCAAGGGACAGACGAACACCGGGGAGCTGTTTTTT.

This rearrangement joins TRBV5-1 to TRBJ1-1; no clear D. The CDR3 length is 15 residues. The germline CDR1 and CDR2 sequences are SGHRS and YFSETQ. Trimming took off 3 bases at V and 0 bases at J, with 12 bases between the two ends. CDR3 DNA sequence: TGCGCCAGCAGCTATTATGCCAACATGAACACTGAAGCTTTCTTT. Protein product: CASSYYANMNTEAFF.

This clone was counted between two and nine times. The genes are TRBV7-2 and TRBJ2-1; TRBD2 agrees at 7 bases. J gave up 4 bases and V 2 bases, and 8 bases lay outside the gene matches. CDR1 is SGHTA, CDR2 FQGNSA, per germline. The length of the CDR3 is 16 residues. CDR3 bases: TGTGCCAGCAGCTTACTGCTCGCGGGAGCTTACAATGAGCAGTTCTTC. This gives the protein CASSLLLAGAYNEQFF.

A single count supports this clone. The V call is TRBV4-1, the J call TRBJ2-6; 7 bases line up with TRBD1. Germline V gene lookup returns CDR1 MGHRA and CDR2 YSYEKL. The CDR3 covers 16 residues. Unmatched junction bases numbered 1, after V lost 0 bases and J lost 2 bases. Here the CDR3 DNA reads TGCGCCAGCAGCCAAGATGGGACAGCTGGGGCCAACGTCCTGACTTTC. It encodes CASSQDGTAGANVLTF.

The chain uses TRBV27 and TRBJ2-7, with D tentatively TRBD1 (6 bases). The V gene lost 3 bases and the J gene lost 0 bases, with 9 bases spanning the gap. Germline loops: CDR1 MNHEY, CDR2 SMNVEV (reference sequence). The CDR3 has 14 residues. The CDR3 loop is CASSFNRVSYEQYF. CDR3 DNA: TGTGCCAGCAGTTTTAACAGGGTCTCCTACGAGCAGTACTTC.

This clone was found once. The chain employs TRBV27 and TRBJ2-7, with 8 bases identical to TRBD2. Per the germline V gene, CDR1 is MNHEY and CDR2 is SMNVEV (reference sequence). V dropped 7 bases and J dropped 5; count of bases not matched to a gene: 16. CDR3 size: 16 residues. The CDR3 reads CASILLSGRPQDEQYF. DNA for the CDR3: TGTGCCAGCATTCTATTAAGCGGGAGACCCCAGGACGAGCAGTACTTC.

The chain couples TRBV21-1 to TRBJ2-2; the table's D gene call, TRBD2, was not cross checked with the DNA. TRBV21-1 is a pseudogene segment. The CDR3 contains 21 residues. CDR3: CASSTGTSGIAGIWYTGELFF. The CDR3 region has the DNA TGTGCCAGCAGCACCGGGACTAGCGGGATAGCCGGAATTTGGTACACCGGGGAGCTGTTTTTT.